What follows are 17 T cell receptor beta chains derived from one specimen sequenced in a study of persistence of HIV-infected CD4 T cells. Sequencing used immunoSEQ version 4 in survey mode. Measured with immunoSEQ multiplex PCR; TCRdb has only the in-frame clones, and not every one. The repertoire includes tens of thousands of clones, roughly 70% of them detected once, and roughly 1.5% sits in the top ten. An overlapping HIV-1 Gag peptide pool stimulated these cells at about 0.94 ug/peptide/mL. CD4+ T cells upregulating both CD40 ligand and CD69 were sorted as responding cells. Their antigens are not known. Sequencing used CD4+ T cells sorted from PBMCs after approximately 20-hour stimulation, obtained from a patient who received antiretroviral therapy. The receptors here all came from an adult man with HIV who was CMV-seropositive.

The chain recombines TRBV6-4 with TRBJ1-2, with D perhaps TRBD1 (5 bases). V lost 2 bases and J 8 bases, leaving 15 bases between the germline ends. This CDR3 region has 14 residues. CDR1 and CDR2 (germline): MRHNA, SNTAGT. CDR3 loop: CASSDEGGAGGYTF. Written as DNA, the CDR3 is TGTGCCAGCAGTGACGAGGGAGGGGCAGGAGGCTACACCTTC.

The genes are TRBV5-1 and TRBJ1-1, with D perhaps matching TRBD1 (5 bases). Germline V CDR1 and CDR2: SGHRS, YFSETQ. This CDR3 has 19 amino acids. The V and J ends lost 0 bases and 0 bases respectively, with 21 bases between them. CDR3 nucleotide sequence: TGCGCCAGCAGCTTGGTGCGCCGCCGGGACCTGACCCTGAACACTGAAGCTTTCTTT. Protein sequence: CASSLVRRRDLTLNTEAFF.

This chain joins TRBV19 and TRBJ2-3; 9 bases map to TRBD1. This CDR3 spans 19 amino acids. Germline CDR1 LNHDA, CDR2 SQIVND (reference sequence). The junction had 14 bases not matched to a gene; V was cut back by 4 bases and J by 0 bases. CDR3: CASSNRGQGGLFSTDTQYF. The CDR3 DNA reads as TGTGCCAGTAGTAATAGGGGACAGGGAGGATTATTCAGCACAGATACGCAGTATTTT.

V is TRBV11-2 and J is TRBJ2-5, with a tentative D call TRBD1 (6 bases). The CDR3 loop spans 15 amino acids. Trimming removed 2 bases at V and 4 bases at J, with 14 bases between. Germline values: CDR1 SGHAT, CDR2 FQNNGV. The CDR3 DNA is TGTGCCAGCAGCTTAAACAGGGCAAATGGAGAGACCCAGTACTTC. Protein sequence: CASSLNRANGETQYF.

The chain couples TRBV6-4 to TRBJ1-5; no definite D call. The germline CDR1 and CDR2 sequences are MRHNA and SNTAGT. CDR3 length: 14 amino acids. The V end lost 4 bases, the J end lost 2 bases, and 9 bases lay between the germline ends. The CDR3 reads CASSVSEGNQPQHF. The CDR3 nucleotides read TGTGCCAGCAGTGTATCAGAGGGCAATCAGCCCCAGCATTTT.

This clone was seen only once. The chain joins TRBV6-4 to TRBJ2-1; 16 bases agree with TRBD2. This CDR3 comprises 20 residues. Germline CDR1 is MRHNA and CDR2 is SNTAGT. The ends lost 5 bases at V and 2 bases at J; junction bases unmatched: 12. CDR3 loop: CASSLFPGTSGGATYNEQFF. The CDR3 nucleotides read TGTGCCAGCAGTCTGTTCCCCGGGACTAGCGGGGGGGCTACCTACAATGAGCAGTTCTTC.

J is TRBJ2-3 and V is TRBV3-1 (or the pseudogene TRBV3-2), with TRBD1 matching 8 bases. Germline-derived CDR1 and CDR2 are LGHDT and YNNKEL (reference sequence). V dropped 7 bases and J dropped 6; count of bases not matched to a gene: 12. The CDR3 has 15 residues. DNA of the CDR3: TGTGCCAGCACTGCAGGGGGCCGTGCGTCTGATACGCAGTATTTT. Its protein product is CASTAGGRASDTQYF.

V is TRBV5-1 and J is TRBJ1-4; perhaps TRBD1 as D (6 bases). V gave up 4 bases and J gave up 8 bases, with 18 bases separating them. Germline values: CDR1 SGHRS, CDR2 YFSETQ. CDR3 size: 15 residues. The CDR3 protein is CASSPNGGRGEKLFF. Here the CDR3 DNA reads TGCGCCAGCAGCCCAAACGGGGGGCGAGGCGAAAAACTGTTTTTT. The full variable domain, completed using reference TRBV5-1 and TRBJ1-4, is KAGVTQTPRYLIKTRGQQVTLSCSPISGHRSVSWYQQTPGQGLQFLFEYFSETQRNKGNFPGRFSGRQFSNSRSEMNVSTLELGDSALYLCASSPNGGRGEKLFFGSGTQLSVL.

The chain links TRBV6-1 to TRBJ2-2; D is uncertain. V gave up 5 bases and J gave up 5 bases, with 12 bases separating them. CDR3 length equals 14 residues. Germline CDR1 reads MNHNS; CDR2 reads SASEGT. The CDR3 DNA is TGTGCCAGCAGTACCGACGGCGGAACCGGGGAGCTGTTTTTT. Its protein product is CASSTDGGTGELFF.

The CDR3 nucleotides are TGTGCCAGCAGTTCGGGACAGAACTACGAGCAGTACTTC. It specifies CASSSGQNYEQYF. The V and J genes are TRBV6-6 and TRBJ2-7; 7 nucleotides align to TRBD1. In germline, CDR1 is MNHNY, CDR2 SVGAGI (reference sequence). CDR3 length: 13 amino acids. The ends lost 4 bases at V and 3 bases at J; junction bases unmatched: 3.

This rearrangement joins TRBV4-1 to TRBJ2-7; 8 bases agree with TRBD1. V gave up 1 base and J gave up 3 bases; unmatched junction bases: 5. The CDR3 length is 15 residues. CDR1 MGHRA and CDR2 YSYEKL come from the germline V gene. The CDR3: CASSQVGQVYYEQYF. CDR3 sequence (DNA): TGCGCCAGCAGCCAAGTGGGACAGGTATACTACGAGCAGTACTTC.

In this sample, this clone turned up once. This sequence joins TRBV4-2 and TRBJ1-4; TRBD1 is a possible D gene (5 bases). With 6 bases removed from V and 2 bases from J, the gap between germline ends came to 10 bases. The CDR3 consists of 14 residues. Germline loops: CDR1 LGHNA, CDR2 YNFKEQ. The CDR3 DNA reads as TGTGCCAGCAGGCCAGGGAGCACTAATGAAAAACTGTTTTTT. This gives the protein CASRPGSTNEKLFF.

The CDR3 is CSVEVRTISNEKLFF. The DNA for the CDR3 is TGCAGCGTTGAAGTCAGGACCATTTCTAATGAAAAACTGTTTTTT. This chain joins TRBV29-1 and TRBJ1-4; D uncertain. V was trimmed by 1 base and J by 3 bases, leaving 12 bases between them. The CDR3 totals 15 residues. The germline V gene has CDR1 SQVTM and CDR2 ANQGSEA.

This clone ranks as medium-sized. Its ends do not fully match the called genes, so a read error is possible. The chain carries TRBV29-1 and TRBJ1-2; maybe TRBD1 (5 bases). The CDR3 is 8 residues long. Germline lookup yields CDR1 SQVTM and CDR2 ANQGSEA. The CDR3 loop reads CSAGTGAF. CDR3 DNA sequence: TGCAGCGCTGGGACCGGGGCCTTC.

The chain has TRBV9 and TRBJ2-2, with 11 bases that match TRBD1. This CDR3 contains 18 residues. The V gene end was trimmed by 4 bases and the J gene end by 0 bases; junction bases not matched to a gene: 8. The germline gives CDR1 SGDLS, CDR2 YYNGEE. The CDR3: CASSPRPGQGANTGELFF. The CDR3 DNA is TGTGCCAGCAGCCCGCGGCCGGGACAGGGGGCGAACACCGGGGAGCTGTTTTTT. Using reference TRBV9 and TRBJ2-2 for the parts outside the CDR3, the full variable domain is DSGVTQTPKHLITATGQRVTLRCSPRSGDLSVYWYQQSLDQGLQFLIQYYNGEERAKGNILERFSAQQFPDLHSELNLSSLELGDSALYFCASSPRPGQGANTGELFFGEGSRLTVL.

The rearrangement joins TRBV14 to TRBJ2-7; possibly TRBD2 for D (6 bases). The V end was cut by 4 bases, the J end by 3 bases, with 16 bases between. Per germline, CDR1 SGHDN and CDR2 FVKESK. The CDR3 runs 15 residues. This CDR3 reads CASSPLGTEGYEQYF. In DNA form, the CDR3 reads TGTGCCAGCAGCCCCCTAGGGACTGAAGGCTACGAGCAGTACTTC.

This clone was found a few times. The V call is TRBV24-1, the J call TRBJ2-1; 15 bases fit TRBD2. Germline V CDR1 and CDR2: KGHDR, SFDVKD. Trimming took 9 bases from V and 9 from J; bases not matched to a gene: 8. This CDR3 has 15 residues. The chain's CDR3 is CATGGLAGGGGEQFF. CDR3 sequence (DNA): TGTGCCACCGGGGGACTAGCGGGGGGTGGTGGTGAGCAGTTCTTC.